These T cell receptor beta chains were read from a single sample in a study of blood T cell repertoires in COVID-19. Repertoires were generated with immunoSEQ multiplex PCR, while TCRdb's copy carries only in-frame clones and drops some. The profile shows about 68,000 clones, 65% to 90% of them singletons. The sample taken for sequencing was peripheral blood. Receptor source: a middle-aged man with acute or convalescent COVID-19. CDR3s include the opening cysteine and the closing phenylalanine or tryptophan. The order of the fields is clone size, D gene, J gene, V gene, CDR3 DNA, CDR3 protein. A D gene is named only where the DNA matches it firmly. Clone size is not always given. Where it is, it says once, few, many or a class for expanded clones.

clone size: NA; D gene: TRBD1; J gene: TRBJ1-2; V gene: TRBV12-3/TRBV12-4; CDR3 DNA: TGTGCCAGCACCCTATTCAGGGGGCATGGCTACACCTTC; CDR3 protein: CASTLFRGHGYTF
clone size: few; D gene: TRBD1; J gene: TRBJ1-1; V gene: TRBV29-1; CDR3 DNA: TGCAGCGTGAGACAGGGGGCAGTAAACACTGAAGCTTTCTTT; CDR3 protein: CSVRQGAVNTEAFF
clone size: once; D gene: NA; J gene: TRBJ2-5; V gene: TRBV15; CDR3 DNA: TGTGCCACCAGCAGAGGATACGGGACACCCCAAGAGACCCAGTACTTC; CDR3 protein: CATSRGYGTPQETQYF
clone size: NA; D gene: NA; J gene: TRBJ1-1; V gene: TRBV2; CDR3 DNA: TGTGCCAGCAAAGGGTTGTACTCGGGAACTGAAGCTTTCTTT; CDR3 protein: CASKGLYSGTEAFF
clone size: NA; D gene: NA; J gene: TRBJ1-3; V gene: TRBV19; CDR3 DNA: TGTGCCAGTAGTACGGGCTCTGGAAACACCATATATTTT; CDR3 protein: CASSTGSGNTIYF
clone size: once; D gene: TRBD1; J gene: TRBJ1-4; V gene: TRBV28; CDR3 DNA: TGTGCCAGCAGTTTAACGGAGGGGGCTCGCGAAAAACTGTTTTTT; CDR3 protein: CASSLTEGAREKLFF
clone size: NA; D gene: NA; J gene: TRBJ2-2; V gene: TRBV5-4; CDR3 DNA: TGTGCCAGCAGCTTAGGAGGAGGGGGCCGGTCCGGGGAGCTGTTTTTT; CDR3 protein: CASSLGGGGRSGELFF
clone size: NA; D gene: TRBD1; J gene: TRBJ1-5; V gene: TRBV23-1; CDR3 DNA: TGCGCCAGCAGAACCACAGGGGGCAATCAGCCCCAGCATTTT; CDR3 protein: CASRTTGGNQPQHF
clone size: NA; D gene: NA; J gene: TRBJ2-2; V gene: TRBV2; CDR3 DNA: TGTGCCAGCAGTGAAAGGGGATCGACAGTGAACACCGGGGAGCTGTTTTTT; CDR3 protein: CASSERGSTVNTGELFF
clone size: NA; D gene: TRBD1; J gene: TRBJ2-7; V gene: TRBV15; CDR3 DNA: TGTGCCACCAGCAGAGATTCCCGACAGGGCGTGCAGTACTTC; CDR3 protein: CATSRDSRQGVQYF
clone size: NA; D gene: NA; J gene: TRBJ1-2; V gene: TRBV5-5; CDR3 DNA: TGTGCCAGCAGCTTGGCGCCCGATTCTTACCGGGACATTGGCTACACCTTC; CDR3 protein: CASSLAPDSYRDIGYTF
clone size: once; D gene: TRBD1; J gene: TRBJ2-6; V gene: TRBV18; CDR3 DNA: TGTGCCAGCTCACATTTGCAGCAGGGGGCAGAAGCCAACGTCCTGACTTTC; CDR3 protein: CASSHLQQGAEANVLTF
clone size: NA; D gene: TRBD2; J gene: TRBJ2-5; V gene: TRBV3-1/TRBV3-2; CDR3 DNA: TGTGCCAGCAGCCAAGACTTAGCCGGGACTAGCGGGAGGCGGGAGACCCAGTACTTC; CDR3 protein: CASSQDLAGTSGRRETQYF
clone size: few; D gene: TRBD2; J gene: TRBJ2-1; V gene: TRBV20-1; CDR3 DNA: TGCAGTGCCCGGGGGGGCTTTGAGCAGTTCTTC; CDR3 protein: CSARGGFEQFF
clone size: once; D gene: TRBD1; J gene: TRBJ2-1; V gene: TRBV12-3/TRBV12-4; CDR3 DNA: TGTGCCAGCGGGACAGGGAATAATGAGCAGTTCTTC; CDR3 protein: CASGTGNNEQFF
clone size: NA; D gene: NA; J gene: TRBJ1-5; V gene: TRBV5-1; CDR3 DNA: TGCGCCAGCAGCCCCAAGGGGGGGAGCAATCAGCCCCAGCATTTT; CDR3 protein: CASSPKGGSNQPQHF